The T cell receptor (beta chain) under discussion was sequenced for a study of blood T cell repertoires in COVID-19. The protocol was immunoSEQ multiplex PCR, while the TCRdb copy is restricted to in-frame clones and leaves out a portion. The table records 130,000 or so clones, around 89% of them present only once. V trimming: 3 bases; J trimming: 0 bases; junction bases outside the gene matches: 1. CDR3 length: 15 residues. CDR1 SGHRS and CDR2 YFSETQ come from the germline V gene. The rearrangement joins TRBV5-1 to TRBJ2-2; 8 nucleotides align to TRBD2. Sequencing was performed on peripheral blood. The sequence was obtained from a man in his sixties with COVID-19, enrolled during active disease. The chain's CDR3 is CASSSAGANTGELFF. The CDR3 region has the DNA TGCGCCAGCAGCTCAGCGGGGGCGAACACCGGGGAGCTGTTTTTT.